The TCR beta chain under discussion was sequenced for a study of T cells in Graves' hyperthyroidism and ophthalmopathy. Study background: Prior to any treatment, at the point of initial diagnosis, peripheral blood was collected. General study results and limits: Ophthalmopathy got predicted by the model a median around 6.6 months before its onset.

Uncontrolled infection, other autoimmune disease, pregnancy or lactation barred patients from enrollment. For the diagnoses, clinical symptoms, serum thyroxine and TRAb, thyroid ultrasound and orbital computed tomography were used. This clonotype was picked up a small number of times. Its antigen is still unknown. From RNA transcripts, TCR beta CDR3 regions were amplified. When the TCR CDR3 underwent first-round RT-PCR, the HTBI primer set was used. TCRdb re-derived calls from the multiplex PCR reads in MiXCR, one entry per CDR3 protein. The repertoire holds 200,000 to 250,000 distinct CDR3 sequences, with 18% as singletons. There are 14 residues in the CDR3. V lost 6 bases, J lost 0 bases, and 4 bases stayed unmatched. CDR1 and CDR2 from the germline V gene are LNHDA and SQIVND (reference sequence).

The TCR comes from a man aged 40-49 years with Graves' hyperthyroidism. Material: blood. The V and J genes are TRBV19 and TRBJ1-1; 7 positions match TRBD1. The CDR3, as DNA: TGTGCCAGTAGAGTGGACAGGCTGAACACTGAAGCTTTCTTT. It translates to CASRVDRLNTEAFF.